This TCR beta chain was captured by sequencing in a study of T cells in Graves' hyperthyroidism and ophthalmopathy. TCR beta CDR3 regions were amplified from RNA transcripts. The TCR CDR3 was amplified in a first-round RT-PCR using the HTBI primer set. TCRdb reprocessed the multiplex PCR reads via MiXCR and lists one record per CDR3 protein. The sample yields approximately 600,000 distinct CDR3 sequences, roughly 20% seen once. The CDR3 contains 16 residues. After removal of 6 bases from V and 6 bases from J, the junction contained 13 bases not matched to a gene. Germline V CDR1 and CDR2: SGHAT, FQNNGV. This clonotype was seen at least ten times.

The source of this sequence is a man aged 30-40 years with Graves' ophthalmopathy. Sequenced: blood. The chain uses TRBV11-2 and TRBJ2-1; TRBD2 matches 8 bases. This chain's CDR3 is CASRHPGTSLANEQFF. CDR3 nucleotides: TGTGCCAGCAGACACCCCGGGACTAGTCTAGCCAATGAGCAGTTCTTC.